The entry that follows covers one T cell receptor (beta chain) sequence. Its antigen is not known. TCRdb independently ran MiXCR on the reads; one entry per CDR3 protein. This sample has fewer than 1,000,000 distinct CDR3 sequences, with 25% to 40% found just once. This CDR3 region has 18 residues. J was trimmed by 1 base and V by 4 bases; bases with no gene match: 8. The data are from a study of T cell repertoires in cytomegalovirus infection. About the research overall: In public TCR beta signatures, there were indications of both CMV infection and matching HLA type.

Study-wide results and limits: CMV carriers with the relevant HLA were identified by cumulative public TCR beta family frequency.

The sample in question was cultured CD8+ T cells from PBMCs, obtained from culture after CMV antigen stimulation. This receptor was obtained from a human donor in good health (CMV status not recorded). Some clones in this sample may be carry-over from other donors' samples. The J gene is TRBJ2-2, the V gene TRBV12-3 or TRBV12-4; 11 bases agree with TRBD2. CDR3 residues: CASSSLLLAGVNTGELFF. DNA of the CDR3: TGTGCCAGCAGTTCCCTGTTACTAGCGGGGGTGAACACCGGGGAGCTGTTTTTT.